Listed below are T cell receptor beta chains from one sample, sequenced in a study of blood T cells in healthy people across ages. In TCRdb, the 5' RACE reads were re-called with MiXCR into one record per CDR3 protein. The sample shows 1 million or so distinct CDR3 sequences, 20% to 25% of them seen only once. These data were also reused for a study on T cells of mothers and their children.

The sequenced sample consisted of blood. The receptors here all came from a girl aged 2 to 10 in good health. CDR3s include the opening cysteine and the closing phenylalanine or tryptophan. The D gene is left open where the match is weak. Clone size is stated in some rows and not others, as once, few, many or a class when expanded.

D gene	V gene	J gene	clone size	CDR3 DNA	CDR3 protein
-	TRBV7-3	TRBJ2-7	-	TGTGCCAGCAGCTTAGGAGGGATCCCACTACCATACGAGCAGTACTTC	CASSLGGIPLPYEQYF
-	TRBV2	TRBJ1-1	-	TGTGCCAGCGGCGATACCAGGCAAGAAGCTTTCTTT	CASGDTRQEAFF
TRBD1	TRBV5-1	TRBJ1-1	-	TGCGCCAGCAGCACATTGACAGGGGGCGCATCTGAAGCTTTCTTT	CASSTLTGGASEAFF
TRBD1	TRBV28	TRBJ2-5	few	TGTGCCAGCAGGGACAGGGGGAAGGAGACCCAGTACTTC	CASRDRGKETQYF
-	TRBV9	TRBJ1-1	-	TGTGCCAGCAGCGCCGGGAATTGGGACACTGAAGCTTTCTTT	CASSAGNWDTEAFF
-	TRBV12-3/TRBV12-4	TRBJ2-2	few	TGTGCCAGCAGTTTGGCCCAGGGAGGTTGGGGATGGAGTGCCGGGGAGCTGTTTTTT	CASSLAQGGWGWSAGELFF
-	TRBV5-5	TRBJ2-4	-	TGTGCCAGCAGCTTGCCCAGTAGAAGCATTCAGTACTTT	CASSLPSRSIQYF
TRBD1	TRBV28	TRBJ2-5	few	TGTGCCAGCCGGAGAACAGGACAGGGAATATGGGAGACCCAGTACTTC	CASRRTGQGIWETQYF
-	TRBV7-2	TRBJ1-1	-	TGTGCCAGCAGCTTAGCTTCAGGGATGAACACTGAAGCTTTCTTT	CASSLASGMNTEAFF
-	TRBV20-1	TRBJ2-1	-	TGCAGTGCTAGAGATCGGTGGCGCCGGAATGAGCAGTTCTTC	CSARDRWRRNEQFF
-	TRBV12-5	TRBJ2-4	few	TGTGCTAGTGGTCCGGACGGTATAGCCAAAAACATTCAGTACTTC	CASGPDGIAKNIQYF
-	TRBV5-1	TRBJ1-1	many	TGTGCCAGCAGTTCGAACACTGAAGCTTTCTTT	CASSSNTEAFF
-	TRBV6-5	TRBJ2-5	few	TGTGCCAGCAGTTACGAGTCGATCCAAGAGACCCAGTACTTC	CASSYESIQETQYF
TRBD1	TRBV29-1	TRBJ2-7	-	TGCAGCGTTGATACAGGGACAGGGTTTTACGAGCAGTACTTC	CSVDTGTGFYEQYF
-	TRBV3-1	TRBJ2-1	-	TGTGCCAGCAGCCAAACCCCGGGGACCGGCAACAATGAGCAGTTCTTC	CASSQTPGTGNNEQFF
TRBD2	TRBV20-1	TRBJ2-5	-	TGCAGTGCTAGGGGAAGCGGGAGGTACCAAGAGACCCAGTACTTC	CSARGSGRYQETQYF
-	TRBV6-2/TRBV6-3	TRBJ2-5	few	TGTGCCAGCAGTTACTACGGGTACCAAGAGACCCAGTACTTC	CASSYYGYQETQYF
TRBD1	TRBV6-1	TRBJ1-5	-	TGTGCCAGCAGCGGTGGACAGGGGGCTATAAGCAATCAGCCCCAGCATTTT	CASSGGQGAISNQPQHF
TRBD1	TRBV3-1	TRBJ2-2	-	TGTGCCAGCGGTACCGGGACAGGGAACACCGGGGAGCTGTTTTTT	CASGTGTGNTGELFF
-	TRBV20-1	TRBJ2-5	-	TGCAGTGGCGTAGTGGTGGCAGGAGGGGAGACCCAGTACTTC	CSGVVVAGGETQYF
-	TRBV20-1	TRBJ1-4	few	TGCAGTGCTGCTCAGGGCAAGGGGGAACCAACTAATGAAAAACTGTTTTTT	CSAAQGKGEPTNEKLFF
-	TRBV9	TRBJ2-3	once	TGTGCCAGCAGCGCCCCACAAGGTCCGGCAGATACGCAGTATTTT	CASSAPQGPADTQYF
-	TRBV5-1	TRBJ2-5	-	TGCGCCAGCAGCTCCCTTTCTGGTACTTGGGAGACCCAGTACTTC	CASSSLSGTWETQYF
TRBD1	TRBV28	TRBJ1-4	-	TGTGCCAGCAGTTTGACCGGGACAGGTGGAAAACTGTTTTTT	CASSLTGTGGKLFF
-	TRBV6-5	TRBJ2-1	-	TGTGCCAGCAGGATCCGGGTAAGCTCCTACAATGAGCAGTTCTTC	CASRIRVSSYNEQFF
TRBD1	TRBV10-1	TRBJ1-6	-	TGCGCCAGCAGCCCCGGGACAGGGGTTAATTCACCCCTCCACTTT	CASSPGTGVNSPLHF
TRBD1	TRBV6-1	TRBJ2-1	-	TGTGCCAGCACCTCGACAGGGGCAACGGGCTCCTACAATGAGCAGTTCTTC	CASTSTGATGSYNEQFF